These 19 T cell receptor beta chains originate from one sample sequenced in a study of shared clonotypes between healthy human individuals. Sequencing used immunoSEQ multiplex PCR; TCRdb keeps in-frame clones, though not all of them. The sample lists hundreds of thousands of clones; 90% to 97% were seen once. Sample: naive CD4+ T cells sorted from blood. Sample subset: CD45RA+ positively selected. The receptors come from a woman aged 25-40 years in good health.

The chain joins TRBV6-1 to TRBJ1-5, with D uncertain. The ends were cut back, 6 bases at V and 2 bases at J, with 14 bases in the middle. The germline V gene encodes CDR1 MNHNS and CDR2 SASEGT. The CDR3 totals 15 residues. CDR3 nucleotides: TGTGCCAGCAGCTTAGCGGGGTTAGGCAATCAGCCCCAGCATTTT. As protein: CASSLAGLGNQPQHF.

The rearrangement joins TRBV19 to TRBJ2-1, with D tentatively TRBD2 (5 bases). With 7 bases removed from V and 2 bases from J, the gap between germline ends came to 9 bases. The length of the CDR3 is 13 residues. Germline assignment: CDR1 LNHDA and CDR2 SQIVND (reference sequence). CDR3 nucleotides: TGTGCCAGTACCACCGGGACCTACAATGAGCAGTTCTTC. Its translation is CASTTGTYNEQFF.

This clone has just one count. The gene calls are TRBV29-1 and TRBJ2-5; D ambiguous. The germline gives CDR1 SQVTM, CDR2 ANQGSEA. Trimming took 8 bases from V and 3 from J, leaving 13 bases between them. The CDR3 totals 12 residues. The DNA for the CDR3 is TGCAGCTACGAACGAAGGGAAGAGACCCAGTACTTC. Translating gives CSYERREETQYF.

The chain joins TRBV10-3 to TRBJ2-7, with TRBD1 matching 8 bases. The CDR3 sequence is 13 residues long. In germline, CDR1 is ENHRY, CDR2 SYGVKD. The J segment lost 3 bases and the V segment lost 2 bases, leaving 0 bases of the junction unmatched. CDR3 DNA sequence: TGTGCCATCAGTGAGGGACAGGGCTACGAGCAGTACTTC. This encodes CAISEGQGYEQYF.

This chain connects TRBV5-1 to TRBJ2-2; 15 nucleotides match TRBD2. The J segment lost 6 bases and the V segment lost 4 bases, leaving 16 bases of the junction unmatched. The CDR3 runs 20 residues. Germline CDR1 SGHRS, CDR2 YFSETQ. This CDR3 reads CASSLAEPGLAGGRAGELFF. CDR3 nucleotides: TGCGCCAGCAGCCTGGCAGAACCGGGACTAGCGGGAGGCAGGGCCGGGGAGCTGTTTTTT.

The J gene is TRBJ2-5, the V gene TRBV5-6, with 8 bases identical to TRBD2. CDR1 SGHDT and CDR2 YYEEEE come from the germline V gene. The V gene end was trimmed by 4 bases and the J gene end by 4 bases; junction bases not matched to a gene: 18. The CDR3 runs to 18 residues. The CDR3 reads CASSHRYGGEGPGETQYF. CDR3 bases: TGTGCCAGCAGCCACCGTTACGGGGGGGAGGGCCCAGGAGAGACCCAGTACTTC.

V gene TRBV5-4 combines with J gene TRBJ1-6; the match to TRBD1 covers 8 bases. Germline assignment: CDR1 SGHNT and CDR2 YYREEE (reference sequence). The junction had 14 bases not matched to a gene; V was cut back by 4 bases and J by 5 bases. The CDR3 is 18 residues long. The CDR3 DNA reads as TGTGCCAGCAGCGCATTCGACAGGGGACTCCGGGATAATTCACCCCTCCACTTT. Protein: CASSAFDRGLRDNSPLHF.

This sequence joins TRBV9 and TRBJ2-7; tentative D call: TRBD2 (6 bases). Germline-derived CDR1 and CDR2 are SGDLS and YYNGEE. Trimming removed 4 bases at V and 4 bases at J, with 15 bases between. The CDR3 contains 14 residues. The CDR3 reads CASSYRGTPYEQYF. The DNA of the CDR3 is TGTGCCAGCAGCTACCGGGGGACCCCTTACGAGCAGTACTTC.

The chain employs TRBV18 and TRBJ2-7, with TRBD1 identical over 8 bases. The trim removed 6 bases at V and 5 bases at J, leaving 3 bases unmatched. Looked up from germline, CDR1 is KGHSH and CDR2 is LQKENI. The CDR3 extends over 12 amino acids. CDR3 nucleotide sequence: TGTGCCAGCTCGCTGACAGGGGACGAGCAGTACTTC. This codes for CASSLTGDEQYF.

This chain connects TRBV7-2 to TRBJ2-5; D may be TRBD1 (5 bases). Germline CDR1 reads SGHTA; CDR2 reads FQGNSA. The CDR3 has 13 amino acids. The V end lost 3 bases, the J end lost 5 bases, and 10 bases lay between the germline ends. CDR3 sequence: CASSLAGLETQYF. CDR3 in DNA: TGTGCCAGCAGCTTGGCAGGGTTGGAGACCCAGTACTTC.

The chain uses TRBV27 and TRBJ2-7, with 8 bases that match TRBD2. The germline V gene has CDR1 MNHEY and CDR2 SMNVEV (reference sequence). Trimming took 6 bases from V and 1 from J; bases not matched to a gene: 8. This CDR3 is 15 amino acids long. The chain's CDR3 is CASSTSGRESYEQYF. CDR3 DNA sequence: TGTGCCAGCAGCACCAGCGGGAGAGAGTCCTACGAGCAGTACTTC.

The chain employs TRBV7-9 and TRBJ1-2; 7 positions match TRBD1. V lost 6 bases and J lost 6; bases outside the gene matches: 7. The CDR3 covers 13 residues. Germline V gene data show CDR1 as SEHNR and CDR2 as FQNEAQ (reference sequence). The CDR3 sequence is CASRQAGGNGYTF. CDR3 coding DNA: TGTGCCAGCAGGCAAGCAGGGGGGAATGGCTACACCTTC.

The chain employs TRBV7-3 and TRBJ2-3, with 11 bases aligning to TRBD2. J lost 4 bases, V lost 2 bases, and 5 bases had no gene match. The CDR3 totals 16 residues. Germline-derived CDR1 and CDR2 are SGHTA and FQGTGA. CDR3 sequence: CASSLVAGGGPDTQYF. As DNA, the CDR3 is TGTGCCAGCAGCTTAGTAGCGGGAGGGGGCCCAGATACGCAGTATTTT.

In its sample, this clone was seen once. The V gene is TRBV5-1, the J gene TRBJ1-2, with 7 bases aligning to TRBD1. The germline V gene encodes CDR1 SGHRS and CDR2 YFSETQ. This CDR3 comprises 16 residues. V shed 1 base, J shed 2 bases, and the junction held 8 bases outside the gene matches. CDR3 residues: CASSLPQGDRNYGYTF. The DNA of the CDR3 is TGCGCCAGCAGCTTGCCCCAGGGGGATCGGAACTATGGCTACACCTTC.

The rearrangement uses TRBV28 and TRBJ1-2; TRBD1 agrees at 8 bases. This CDR3 is built from 16 residues. J was trimmed by 4 bases and V by 5 bases; bases with no gene match: 12. Germline V gene sequence: CDR1 MDHEN, CDR2 SYDVKM. The CDR3 spells CASSPHTQGESYGYTF. CDR3 DNA sequence: TGTGCCAGCAGTCCTCATACACAGGGGGAATCCTATGGCTACACCTTC.

The V and J genes are TRBV7-8 and TRBJ1-4; D remains ambiguous. V lost 1 base to trimming and J lost 10 bases, with 16 bases between them. Germline values: CDR1 SGHVS, CDR2 FQNEAQ. This CDR3 is built from 15 residues. The CDR3 is CASSLGSRDPRKLFF. The CDR3 DNA is TGTGCCAGCAGCTTAGGGAGTAGAGACCCTCGAAAACTGTTTTTT.

V is TRBV2 and J is TRBJ2-7; weak D call: TRBD1 (6 bases). The CDR3 spans 13 residues. Between the trimmed V and J ends, which lost 8 bases and 6 bases, there was a span of 17 bases. Germline V CDR1 and CDR2: SNHLY, FYNNEI. CDR3 sequence reads: CASQGLAPGEQYF. CDR3 sequence (DNA): TGTGCCAGCCAGGGGCTTGCTCCCGGCGAGCAGTACTTC.

Only one count was recorded for this clone. This chain uses TRBV19 with TRBJ2-2; TRBD1 matches 11 bases. CDR3 length: 15 residues. Germline V gene lookup returns CDR1 LNHDA and CDR2 SQIVND (reference sequence). V lost 7 bases to trimming and J lost 6 bases; unmatched junction nucleotides: 7. CDR3 protein: CASKMGQGEPGELFF. The CDR3 DNA follows: TGTGCCAGTAAGATGGGACAGGGGGAGCCCGGGGAGCTGTTTTTT.

The V call is TRBV28, the J call TRBJ2-5; D is unresolved. V was cut by 2 bases and J by 1 base, with 2 bases left in between. CDR3 size: 12 residues. The V gene's germline CDR1 is MDHEN and CDR2 SYDVKM. The CDR3 loop reads CASSLTQETQYF. In DNA form, the CDR3 reads TGTGCCAGCAGTTTAACCCAAGAGACCCAGTACTTC.